The clone carrying this TCR beta chain was counted a few times. Every patient was untreated before thyroid surgery. There are 15 residues in the CDR3. Trimming removed 3 bases from V and 0 bases from J, with 12 bases in between. Germline V gene lookup returns CDR1 MNHEY and CDR2 SMNVEV (reference sequence). Using MiXCR, TCRdb re-called clones from the PCR reads. The repertoire consists of under 25,000 clones, with under 35% occurring once and the leading ten covering 6% to 7.5%. This sample was taken from a study of metastatic and nonmetastatic thyroid tumors. This TCR derives from a female donor with papillary thyroid cancer or a benign thyroid nodule (not recorded which). Some clones in this sample may be carry-over from other donors' samples. This rearrangement joins TRBV27 to TRBJ2-7, with no clear D. Specimen: blood. Here the CDR3 reads CASSLTLTFSYEQYF. The CDR3 nucleotides read TGTGCCAGCAGTTTGACCCTTACATTCTCCTACGAGCAGTACTTC.